These 26 T cell receptor beta chains were sequenced from one sample in a study of PD-1 blockade in classical Hodgkin lymphoma. Clones were sequenced by immunoSEQ multiplex PCR, and TCRdb holds only the in-frame ones, with some missing. The repertoire holds 43,000 or so clones, with roughly 78% as singletons. Documented time point: cycle 4 day 1 (C4D1), after five to seven weeks of nivolumab. All trial patients relapsed after autologous stem cell transplantation. Source: peripheral blood mononuclear cells (PBMCs), taken before the fourth cycle of nivolumab. All receptors come from a human donor with classical Hodgkin lymphoma.

The rearrangement links TRBV18 to TRBJ2-7, with a tentative D call TRBD1 (6 bases). CDR3 size: 15 residues. The V gene lost 0 bases and the J gene lost 3 bases, with 12 bases spanning the gap. CDR1 KGHSH and CDR2 LQKENI come from the germline V gene. CDR3 coding DNA: TGTGCCAGCTCACCACCAAGCCGGACAGACTACGAGCAGTACTTC. It specifies CASSPPSRTDYEQYF.

The chain links TRBV7-9 to TRBJ2-1; no firm D call. The V end lost 9 bases, the J end lost 0 bases, and 18 bases lay between the germline ends. Germline V gene sequence: CDR1 SEHNR, CDR2 FQNEAQ (reference sequence). There are 16 residues in the CDR3. The CDR3 region has the DNA TGTGCCAGGGCCTCGGCGGCCCAAAGCTCCTACAATGAGCAGTTCTTC. Protein product: CARASAAQSSYNEQFF.

This chain connects TRBV2 to TRBJ2-1; unclear D gene. In germline, CDR1 is SNHLY, CDR2 FYNNEI. V was trimmed by 7 bases and J by 1 base, leaving 14 bases between them. The CDR3 is 15 residues long. DNA for the CDR3: TGTGCCAGCATGATTTCGACGGGTTCCTACAATGAGCAGTTCTTC. This encodes CASMISTGSYNEQFF. Using reference TRBV2 and TRBJ2-1 for the parts outside the CDR3, the full variable domain is EPEVTQTPSHQVTQMGQEVILRCVPISNHLYFYWYRQILGQKVEFLVSFYNNEISEKSEIFDDQFSVERPDGSNFTLKIRSTKLEDSAMYFCASMISTGSYNEQFFGPGTRLTVL.

This rearrangement joins TRBV5-1 to TRBJ2-5; D uncertain. The CDR3 is 14 residues long. Trimming left V 0 bases short and J 5 bases short, with 11 bases between. Per germline, CDR1 SGHRS and CDR2 YFSETQ. CDR3 sequence: CASSLEGKEETQYF. CDR3 sequence (DNA): TGCGCCAGCAGCTTGGAAGGGAAGGAGGAGACCCAGTACTTC.

V and J are TRBV18 and TRBJ2-1; D tentatively fits TRBD1 or TRBD2 (5 bases each). Trimming removed 3 bases from V and 0 bases from J, with 9 bases in between. The CDR3 runs to 15 residues. The germline gives CDR1 KGHSH, CDR2 LQKENI. CDR3 protein: CASSPGPSSYNEQFF. CDR3 nucleotide sequence: TGTGCCAGCTCACCGGGACCTAGCTCCTACAATGAGCAGTTCTTC.

The chain carries TRBV6-5 and TRBJ2-7; a possible D gene is TRBD1 (6 bases). The CDR3 is 12 amino acids. Looked up from germline, CDR1 is MNHEY and CDR2 is SVGAGI. Trimming removed 4 bases at V and 9 bases at J, with 13 bases between. CDR3 region: CASSSTGRRQYF. DNA of the CDR3: TGTGCCAGCAGTTCCACAGGGCGACGGCAGTACTTC.

J is TRBJ2-3 and V is TRBV5-8; TRBD2 matches at 9 bases. This CDR3 region has 15 residues. Germline CDR1 is SGHTS and CDR2 is YDEGEE. V shed 7 bases, J shed 5 bases, and the junction held 11 bases outside the gene matches. CDR3 nucleotide sequence: TGTGCCAGCGGAATGGCGCGGGGGGGCCGAGATACGCAGTATTTT. It specifies CASGMARGGRDTQYF.

V and J are TRBV4-2 and TRBJ2-7, with D hard to call. V gave up 1 base and J gave up 0 bases, with 10 bases separating them. The CDR3 totals 15 residues. Germline CDR1 and CDR2: LGHNA and YNFKEQ. The CDR3, as DNA: TGTGCCAGCAGCCAAGGGACGGAGAGCTCCTACGAGCAGTACTTC. Amino acid sequence: CASSQGTESSYEQYF.

This chain joins TRBV6-1 and TRBJ1-2; no definite D call. The CDR3 length is 16 residues. V lost 1 base to trimming and J lost 6 bases, with 18 bases between them. Germline lookup yields CDR1 MNHNS and CDR2 SASEGT. This CDR3 reads CASSEDSAARLNGYTF. CDR3 coding DNA: TGTGCCAGCAGTGAAGATTCGGCAGCTCGGCTTAATGGCTACACCTTC.

V usage is TRBV29-1 and J usage is TRBJ2-1; D ambiguous. Trimming stripped 7 bases from V and 5 bases from J, with 15 bases between. The CDR3 is 13 amino acids. CDR1 is SQVTM and CDR2 is ANQGSEA in the germline V gene. The CDR3 coding sequence is TGCAGCGCGGTCCCCTCTCGGGACAATGAGCAGTTCTTC. Amino acids: CSAVPSRDNEQFF.

The V call is TRBV7-9, the J call TRBJ2-1; D is ambiguous. Per the germline V gene, CDR1 is SEHNR and CDR2 is FQNEAQ (reference sequence). Trimming removed 5 bases at V and 8 bases at J, with 25 bases between. This CDR3 region has 17 residues. The CDR3 here is CASSTLLPGHLMDEQFF. CDR3 nucleotides: TGTGCCAGCAGCACCCTACTCCCCGGCCATCTTATGGATGAGCAGTTCTTC.

This chain connects TRBV11-3 to TRBJ2-7; TRBD1 matches at 7 bases. Trimming cost V 3 bases and J 2 bases; bases outside gene matches: 1. Germline V lookup: CDR1 SGHNT, CDR2 YENEEA. This CDR3 is 13 amino acids long. The CDR3 is CASSFTGAYEQYF. Written as DNA, the CDR3 is TGTGCCAGCAGCTTTACAGGGGCCTACGAGCAGTACTTC.

V gene TRBV18 combines with J gene TRBJ1-4; D uncertain. Trimming stripped 3 bases from V and 7 bases from J, with 9 bases between. The CDR3 covers 13 residues. Per the germline V gene, CDR1 is KGHSH and CDR2 is LQKENI. This CDR3 is CASSPQRSEKLFF. The CDR3 coding sequence is TGTGCCAGCTCACCGCAGAGATCTGAAAAACTGTTTTTT.

The V gene is TRBV28, the J gene TRBJ1-4; TRBD1 is a possible D gene (5 bases). CDR1 and CDR2 (germline): MDHEN, SYDVKM. This CDR3 has 14 amino acids. Trimming cost V 7 bases and J 2 bases, with 11 bases left between them. The CDR3 bases are TGTGCCAGCAATTCGGGGGGGACTAATGAAAAACTGTTTTTT. Translation gives CASNSGGTNEKLFF.

The V gene is TRBV9, the J gene TRBJ1-5, with TRBD1 matching 9 bases. There are 14 residues in the CDR3. The J segment lost 4 bases and the V segment lost 3 bases, leaving 2 bases of the junction unmatched. CDR1 SGDLS and CDR2 YYNGEE come from the germline V gene. The CDR3 sequence: CASSAGTGNQPQHF. CDR3 bases: TGTGCCAGCAGCGCCGGGACAGGGAATCAGCCCCAGCATTTT.

This clone has more than one count but fewer than ten. The V gene is TRBV27, the J gene TRBJ1-3; D not resolved. The V end was cut by 2 bases, the J end by 4 bases, with 6 bases between. The CDR3 is made up of 13 amino acids. The germline CDR1 and CDR2 sequences are MNHEY and SMNVEV (reference sequence). In DNA, the CDR3 is TGTGCCAGCAGTTTAGGGCCGGGAAACACCATATATTTT. Protein: CASSLGPGNTIYF.

CDR3 DNA: TGTGCTAGTGCCCCCGGTGACAGCGGAAACACCGGGGAGCTGTTTTTT. It translates to CASAPGDSGNTGELFF. The chain is built from TRBV12-5 and TRBJ2-2; tentatively, D is TRBD1 or TRBD2 (5 bases each). The germline gives CDR1 LGHNT, CDR2 FRNRAP. CDR3 size: 16 residues. Between the trimmed V and J ends, which lost 7 bases and 2 bases, there was a span of 17 bases.

V is TRBV28 and J is TRBJ2-5, with a tentative D call TRBD2 (6 bases). Trimming stripped 2 bases from V and 5 bases from J, with 15 bases between. The germline V gene has CDR1 MDHEN and CDR2 SYDVKM. The CDR3 is made up of 15 amino acids. CDR3 sequence (DNA): TGTGCCAGCAGTTTAGCCGGGACGGCGGGGGAGACCCAGTACTTC. This sequence encodes CASSLAGTAGETQYF.

This clone was observed a few times. V is TRBV7-2 and J is TRBJ1-6, with 7 bases lining up with TRBD1. The CDR3 has 15 amino acids. Trimming cost V 5 bases and J 5 bases; bases outside gene matches: 6. The germline gives CDR1 SGHTA, CDR2 FQGNSA. The CDR3 nucleotides are TGTGCCAGCAGCATCAGGGGACAGAATAATTCACCCCTCCACTTT. This sequence encodes CASSIRGQNNSPLHF.

V and J are TRBV13 and TRBJ2-1; TRBD2 agrees at 10 bases. This CDR3 has 17 amino acids. V was clipped by 5 bases and J by 4 bases; unmatched bases: 11. Germline-derived CDR1 and CDR2 are PRHDT and FYEKMQ (reference sequence). CDR3 nucleotide sequence: TGTGCCAGCAGCCCACCAGCCATTAGCGGGGGGTACAATGAGCAGTTCTTC. This sequence encodes CASSPPAISGGYNEQFF.

V and J are TRBV19 and TRBJ1-5, with 7 bases aligning to TRBD1. J was trimmed by 2 bases and V by 2 bases; bases with no gene match: 9. Germline CDR1 reads LNHDA; CDR2 reads SQIVND (reference sequence). The CDR3 totals 17 residues. DNA for the CDR3: TGTGCCAGTAGTATATATCAGGGGGGAACGCGCAATCAGCCCCAGCATTTT. This gives the protein CASSIYQGGTRNQPQHF.

The table lists this clone with a few counts. This chain joins TRBV9 and TRBJ1-3, with D hard to call. The CDR3 covers 16 residues. Deletions cut 1 base from V and 0 bases from J, with 11 bases between. Germline V CDR1 and CDR2: SGDLS, YYNGEE. CDR3 in amino acids: CASSVMQLSSGNTIYF. The DNA for the CDR3 is TGTGCCAGCAGCGTAATGCAGCTGAGCTCTGGAAACACCATATATTTT.

The chain joins TRBV6-7 to TRBJ2-2, with 11 bases identical to TRBD1. Being an ORF, TRBV6-7 has a function that is uncertain. The CDR3 sequence is 16 residues long. J lost 6 bases, V lost 6 bases, and 9 bases had no gene match. CDR3 in amino acids: CASRDGTGGLAGELFF. The CDR3 DNA is TGTGCCAGCAGGGACGGGACAGGGGGATTGGCCGGGGAGCTGTTTTTT.

The chain recombines TRBV7-3 with TRBJ2-2; D remains unclear. The CDR3 length is 16 residues. Trimming stripped 2 bases from V and 0 bases from J, with 10 bases between. Germline CDR1 and CDR2: SGHTA and FQGTGA. The DNA of the CDR3 is TGTGCCAGCAGCTTAGATCGAGCTACGAACACCGGGGAGCTGTTTTTT. Amino acids: CASSLDRATNTGELFF.

This clone was seen only once. The chain employs TRBV28 and TRBJ2-3; 7 bases map to TRBD1. This CDR3 region has 13 residues. Trimming took 8 bases from V and 3 from J; bases not matched to a gene: 5. From germline, CDR1 is MDHEN and CDR2 SYDVKM. The CDR3 nucleotides are TGTGCCAGCCGCCCAGGGGGAACAGATACGCAGTATTTT. It codes for CASRPGGTDTQYF. Looking up the rest from reference TRBV28 and TRBJ2-3 gives the full variable domain: DVKVTQSSRYLVKRTGEKVFLECVQDMDHENMFWYRQDPGLGLRLIYFSYDVKMKEKGDIPEGYSVSREKKERFSLILESASTNQTSMYLCASRPGGTDTQYFGPGTRLTVL.

The chain combines TRBV2 with TRBJ2-5; D uncertain. The CDR3 has 11 amino acids. V lost 1 base and J 3 bases, leaving 0 bases between the germline ends. CDR1 SNHLY and CDR2 FYNNEI come from the germline V gene. As DNA, the CDR3 is TGTGCCAGCAGTGAAGAAGAGACCCAGTACTTC. This encodes CASSEEETQYF. The full variable domain, its missing parts supplied by reference TRBV2 and TRBJ2-5, is EPEVTQTPSHQVTQMGQEVILRCVPISNHLYFYWYRQILGQKVEFLVSFYNNEISEKSEIFDDQFSVERPDGSNFTLKIRSTKLEDSAMYFCASSEEETQYFGPGTRLLVL.